This TCR beta chain was retrieved from a study of CD8 T cells in Susac syndrome. Study-wide results and caveats: The study's TCR sequencing and HLA analysis drew on a certain number of individuals. That number was acknowledged as relatively small.

Roughly 0.45 to 1 ug RNA was reverse transcribed with random hexamers. Multiplex PCR with immunoSEQ amplified the TCR beta CDR3 across 54 Vbeta and 13 Jbeta. MiXCR was run by TCRdb on the immunoSEQ multiplex PCR reads, yielding one entry per CDR3 protein. The table has 70,000 or so distinct CDR3 sequences, around 95% seen once. The sequenced target, TCR beta, came from blood CD8+ and CD4+ T cells. To note about this clonotype: No antigen is known for it.

CDR3 length: 16 residues. Per the germline V gene, CDR1 is SGDLS and CDR2 is YYNGEE. V was trimmed by 2 bases and J by 4 bases, leaving 18 bases between them. The sample consisted of CD8+ T cells from PBMCs. The TCR sequence derives from a human donor in good health. The chain links TRBV9 to TRBJ1-2; unclear D gene. DNA of the CDR3: TGTGCCAGCAGCGTGGGGTTAGGGCTAGACATCTATGGCTACACCTTC. Translated: CASSVGLGLDIYGYTF.